This is a list of T cell receptor beta chains from one sample in a study of shared T cell receptors in the human thymus. Profiling relied on immunoSEQ multiplex PCR, and the TCRdb table lists in-frame clones only, not all of them. The sample carries approximately 730,000 clones, 80% to 90% recorded once. These data were also filed under a second study, of human thymus T cells.

The sequencing input was thymocytes. These receptors were taken from a girl in the first two years of life with a congenital heart defect. The conserved cysteine and the conserved F or W are not part of the CDR3 here. A D gene is named only where the DNA matches it firmly.

V	J	D	CDR3
TRBV5-1	TRBJ1-6	-	ASSFGESSYNSPLH
TRBV19	TRBJ1-3	-	ASNTPGSGNTIY
TRBV5-8	TRBJ1-5	-	ASSPCRNIDRVDQPQH
TRBV5-1	TRBJ2-3	-	ASSFFVGPGTDTQY
TRBV19	TRBJ1-1	-	ASRTSRLNTEAF
TRBV7-9	TRBJ2-4	TRBD2	ASSLEGLAGGNIQY
TRBV6-5	TRBJ1-5	-	ASVQDQNSNQPQH
TRBV4-3	TRBJ1-5	-	ASSQTLRVGFAGPQH
TRBV9	TRBJ1-6	TRBD1	ASSVEPIRDRGRVINSPLH
TRBV27	TRBJ1-2	TRBD1	ASRHRQGTNYGYT
TRBV29-1	TRBJ1-1	-	SFIEGTRTEAF